This T cell receptor (beta chain) was found in a study of a mutant IDH1 vaccine in newly diagnosed glioma. Study context: Commencement of vaccination occurred 4-6 weeks following radiotherapy alone, or concurrently with temozolomide cycles. Treated patients, averaging about 40 years, were approximately 60% male and about 38% female. General study findings and limits: Pseudoprogression appears to have had no connection to changes in top peripheral T cell clonotypes.

Measured with immunoSEQ multiplex PCR; TCRdb has only the in-frame clones, and not every one. The data contain around 56,000 clones, approximately 86% of them singletons. The time point is: week 5, during vaccination. Every vaccination contained 300 ug of the mutant IDH1 20-mer peptide and was paired with topical imiquimod. Tumors from donors were new WHO grade 3 or 4 IDH1-mutant astrocytomas with ATRX loss. Germline CDR1 reads SGDLS; CDR2 reads YYNGEE. Trimming took off 3 bases at V and 8 bases at J, with 11 bases between the two ends. The CDR3 spans 12 residues. Of note for this clone: What it binds is unknown.

The sequence derives from a woman between 18 and 29 years old with glioma. Some clones in this sample may be carry-over from other donors' samples. The chain has TRBV9 and TRBJ1-2; D is possibly TRBD1 (5 bases). Sequenced here: PBMCs, sampled from a glioma patient whose treatment included an IDH1 peptide vaccine. The CDR3 DNA is TGTGCCAGCAGCGCTGGGGGGGAGGGCTACACCTTC. Translation gives CASSAGGEGYTF.